The following is a T cell receptor (beta chain) sequence with its context. This entry is derived from a study of blood T cell repertoires in COVID-19. Study at large: From the United States, Italy and Spain came samples of acute and convalescent COVID-19.

Using immunoSEQ multiplex PCR, the repertoire was profiled, and TCRdb retains in-frame clones only, with some absent. In the table there are about 160,000 clones, about four fifths of which are singletons. The clonotype comes from a man aged 35 to 55 who had recovered from COVID-19. Sequencing used peripheral blood.

CDR3 bases: TGTGCCAGCAGAACCTGGCTAGCGGGGGACTACAATGAGCAGTTCTTC. This translates into CASRTWLAGDYNEQFF. The chain carries TRBV28 and TRBJ2-1; 10 nucleotides align to TRBD2. Looked up from germline, CDR1 is MDHEN and CDR2 is SYDVKM. J gave up 3 bases and V 6 bases, and 8 bases lay outside the gene matches. The CDR3 has 16 residues.